This T cell receptor beta chain originates from a study of spatial heterogeneity in lung cancer. The ends lost 0 bases at V and 5 bases at J; junction bases unmatched: 6. This CDR3 contains 15 residues. The germline V gene has CDR1 SGHKS and CDR2 YYEKEE (reference sequence). Indicated time point: sample taken at primary tumor resection. Whole RNA, which was extracted from tumor, nontumor lung tissue or frozen PBMC, was sequenced without any cell sorting. One entry per CDR3 protein, called by TCRdb with MiXCR from the 5' RACE reads. The table shows thousands of distinct CDR3 sequences, with around 4.5% occurring only once. This clonotype counts as medium-sized (0.01 to 0.1%).

Specimen: normal lung tissue next to the tumor, collected at surgery. The V gene is TRBV5-5, the J gene TRBJ1-1; 8 bases are shared with TRBD1. The TCR sequence derives from a female donor with early-stage non-small cell lung cancer. CDR3 region: CASSLDWTGMTEAFF. CDR3 DNA sequence: TGTGCCAGCAGCTTGGACTGGACAGGGATGACTGAAGCTTTCTTT.